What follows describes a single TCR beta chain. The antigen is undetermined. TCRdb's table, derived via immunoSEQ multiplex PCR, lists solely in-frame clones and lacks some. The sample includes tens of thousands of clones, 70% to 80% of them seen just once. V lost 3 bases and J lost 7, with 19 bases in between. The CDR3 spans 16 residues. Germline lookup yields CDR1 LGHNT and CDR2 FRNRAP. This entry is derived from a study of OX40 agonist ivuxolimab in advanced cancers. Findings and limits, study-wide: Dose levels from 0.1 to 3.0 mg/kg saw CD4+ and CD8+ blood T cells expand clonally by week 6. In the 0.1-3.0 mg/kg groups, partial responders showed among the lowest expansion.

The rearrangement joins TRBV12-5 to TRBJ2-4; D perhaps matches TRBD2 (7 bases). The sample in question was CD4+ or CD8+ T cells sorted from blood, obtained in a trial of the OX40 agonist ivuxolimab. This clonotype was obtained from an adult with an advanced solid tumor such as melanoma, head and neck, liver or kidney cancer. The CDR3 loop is CASGFARRERGNIQYF. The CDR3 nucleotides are TGTGCTAGTGGTTTTGCACGGCGGGAGAGGGGGAACATTCAGTACTTC.